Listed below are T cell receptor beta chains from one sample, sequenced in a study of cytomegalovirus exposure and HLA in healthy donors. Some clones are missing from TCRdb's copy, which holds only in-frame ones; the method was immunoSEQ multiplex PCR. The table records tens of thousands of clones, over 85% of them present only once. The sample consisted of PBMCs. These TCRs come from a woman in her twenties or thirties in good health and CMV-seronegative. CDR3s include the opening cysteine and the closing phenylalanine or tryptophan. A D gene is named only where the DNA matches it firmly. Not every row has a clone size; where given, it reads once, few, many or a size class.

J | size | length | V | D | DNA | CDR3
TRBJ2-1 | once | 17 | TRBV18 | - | TGTGCCAGCAACCGGGGTGGGCAAGCCAGCTCCTACAATGAGCAGTTCTTC | CASNRGGQASSYNEQFF
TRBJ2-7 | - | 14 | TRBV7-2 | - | TGTGCCAGCAGCTTAGGGGCGGGTCCCTACGAGCAGTACTTC | CASSLGAGPYEQYF
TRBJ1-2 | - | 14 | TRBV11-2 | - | TGTGCCAGCAGCTTAGATGGGAGGGGGGATGGCTACACCTTC | CASSLDGRGDGYTF
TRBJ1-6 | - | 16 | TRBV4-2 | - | TGTGCCAGCAGCCAAGAAACGCAGACTAATAATTCACCCCTCCACTTT | CASSQETQTNNSPLHF
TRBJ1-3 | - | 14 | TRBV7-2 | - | TGTGCCAGCAGCAGGGGTACCTCTGGAAACACCATATATTTT | CASSRGTSGNTIYF
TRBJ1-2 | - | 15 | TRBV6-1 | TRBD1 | TGTGCCAGCAGTCACCCTCAGGAGGGGGCTTGGGGCTACACCTTC | CASSHPQEGAWGYTF
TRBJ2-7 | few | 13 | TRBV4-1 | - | TGCGCCAGCAGCCAAGATGTCTTCTACGAGCAGTACTTC | CASSQDVFYEQYF
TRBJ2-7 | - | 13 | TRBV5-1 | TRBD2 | TGCGCCAGCAGCTTGTGGGGGGGCTACGAGCAGTACTTC | CASSLWGGYEQYF
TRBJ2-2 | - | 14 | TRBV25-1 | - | TGTGCCAGCAGTGAATCGCGGGACTCCGGGGAGCTGTTTTTT | CASSESRDSGELFF
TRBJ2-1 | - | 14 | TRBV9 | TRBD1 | TGTGCCAGCAGCGTAGGGACAGGGGGCGCAGGGCAGTTCTTC | CASSVGTGGAGQFF
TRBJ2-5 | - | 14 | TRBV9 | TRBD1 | TGTGCCAGCAGCGAGGTGGACAGGCAAGAGACCCAGTACTTC | CASSEVDRQETQYF
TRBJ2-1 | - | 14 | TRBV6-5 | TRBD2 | TGTGCCAGCAGTCCCGGGACTAGAGACAATGAGCAGTTCTTC | CASSPGTRDNEQFF
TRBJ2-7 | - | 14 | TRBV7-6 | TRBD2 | TGTGCCAGCGCGCCGGCGGGGGTGACCTACGAGCAGTACTTC | CASAPAGVTYEQYF
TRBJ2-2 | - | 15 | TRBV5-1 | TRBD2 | TGCGCCAGCAGCCCGGCTAGCGGCCTCACCGGGGAGCTGTTTTTT | CASSPASGLTGELFF
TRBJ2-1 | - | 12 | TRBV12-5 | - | TGTGCTAGTGGCAGAGACTCTCCTGCGCAGTTCTTC | CASGRDSPAQFF
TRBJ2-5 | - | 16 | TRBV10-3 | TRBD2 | TGTGCCATCAGTGATGGGAAGCGGGGGAGCAAAGAGACCCAGTACTTC | CAISDGKRGSKETQYF
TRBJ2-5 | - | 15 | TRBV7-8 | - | TGTGCCAGCAGCTTAGGCAGGGGGGAGCAAGAGACCCAGTACTTC | CASSLGRGEQETQYF
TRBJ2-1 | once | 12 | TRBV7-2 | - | TGTGCCAGCAGCCTCTTAGCCTCTGAGCAGTTCTTC | CASSLLASEQFF
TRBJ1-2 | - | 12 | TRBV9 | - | TGTGCCAGCAGCCTACGGTCGGATGGCTACACCTTC | CASSLRSDGYTF
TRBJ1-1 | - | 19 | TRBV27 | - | TGTGCCAGCAGTCCTCTCCTAGGACAGACTACCGCAAGGGACACTGAAGCTTTCTTT | CASSPLLGQTTARDTEAFF
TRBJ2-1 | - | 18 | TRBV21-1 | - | TGTGCCAGCAGCAAAGCTAACCCTAGCGGGGGATCCTACAATGAGCAGTTCTTC | CASSKANPSGGSYNEQFF
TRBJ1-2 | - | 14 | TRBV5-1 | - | TGCGCCAGCAGCTTTGAGGGGGAAGACTATGGCTACACCTTC | CASSFEGEDYGYTF
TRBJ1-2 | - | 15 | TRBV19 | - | TGTGCCAGTAGTACCACCACTGGGAGGACGGGGGGCTACACCTTC | CASSTTTGRTGGYTF
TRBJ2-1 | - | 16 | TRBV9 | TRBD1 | TGTGCCAGCAGCGTAGTTCCGGGACAGGAATACAATGAGCAGTTCTTC | CASSVVPGQEYNEQFF
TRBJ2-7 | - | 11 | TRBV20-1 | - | TGCAGTGCTAGAGCTGGCGGCGGGCAGTACTTC | CSARAGGGQYF
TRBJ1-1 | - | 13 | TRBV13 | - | TGTGCCAGCAGCTTATGGGGGGGGACTGAAGCTTTCTTT | CASSLWGGTEAFF
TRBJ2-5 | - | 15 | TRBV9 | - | TGTGCCAGCAGCGTGGCGGGTGGTCGGTTAGAGACCCAGTACTTC | CASSVAGGRLETQYF
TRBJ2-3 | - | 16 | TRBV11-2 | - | TGTGCCAGCAGCTTAGTATTAACTAGCTCATTGGATACGCAGTATTTT | CASSLVLTSSLDTQYF
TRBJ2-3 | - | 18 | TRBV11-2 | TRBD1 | TGTGCCAGCAGCCGGGACGCGCTCAGGGGACAGAAAACAGATACGCAGTATTTT | CASSRDALRGQKTDTQYF